This T cell receptor (beta chain) originates from a study of T cell responses to AZD1222 COVID-19 vaccine. Of note for this clone: Its antigen is currently unknown.

The repertoire was sequenced with immunoSEQ multiplex PCR; TCRdb's copy has only in-frame clones and lacks some. Seen here are some 100,000 clones, just over 85% observed once, and the top ten hold about 10%. Study-wide findings and caveats: CD4 TCRs covered the whole spike, strongest at regions 160-218 and 743-854. Repertoire collection took place solely once the T cell response had peaked. Vaccination with two AZD1222 doses was followed by a rise in Spike-specific TCR breadth and depth.

With 4 bases clipped from V and 2 bases from J, the junction kept 13 bases outside the gene matches. There are 17 residues in the CDR3. Germline CDR1 and CDR2: LGHDT and YNNKEL (reference sequence). The sample consisted of peripheral blood, taken on day 0 of AZD1222 vaccination. This chain joins TRBV3-1 (or the pseudogene TRBV3-2) and TRBJ2-7; 8 bases match TRBD2. This clonotype was obtained from an adult in good health. CDR3 amino acids: CASSRDAAARGAYEQYF. The CDR3 bases are TGTGCCAGCAGCCGGGACGCGGCAGCGCGGGGGGCCTACGAGCAGTACTTC.